This TCR beta chain was obtained from a study of blood T cell repertoires in COVID-19. Study details: Nucleic acid was either cDNA or gDNA, and it came from T cells, B-cell-depleted T cells, or PBMCs.

Authors' methods: Amplification of reference gene primers was used by the study to estimate nucleated cell counts. Assay used: immunoSEQ multiplex PCR; TCRdb lists only in-frame clones, some missing. V, J and clone size are those of that table, while D and trimming were read from the DNA. The sample lists about 370,000 clones, approximately 87% occurring once. V lost 5 bases, J lost 3 bases, and 4 bases stayed unmatched. This CDR3 has 15 residues. CDR1 and CDR2 (germline): SGHAT, FQNNGV. Sequencing used peripheral blood. The V call is TRBV11-2, the J call TRBJ2-1, with 10 bases that match TRBD2. This TCR was sampled from a woman in her twenties or thirties with COVID-19, enrolled during active disease. CDR3 region: CASSLASGGYNEQFF. The CDR3 nucleotides are TGTGCCAGCAGCCTCGCTAGCGGGGGCTACAATGAGCAGTTCTTC.